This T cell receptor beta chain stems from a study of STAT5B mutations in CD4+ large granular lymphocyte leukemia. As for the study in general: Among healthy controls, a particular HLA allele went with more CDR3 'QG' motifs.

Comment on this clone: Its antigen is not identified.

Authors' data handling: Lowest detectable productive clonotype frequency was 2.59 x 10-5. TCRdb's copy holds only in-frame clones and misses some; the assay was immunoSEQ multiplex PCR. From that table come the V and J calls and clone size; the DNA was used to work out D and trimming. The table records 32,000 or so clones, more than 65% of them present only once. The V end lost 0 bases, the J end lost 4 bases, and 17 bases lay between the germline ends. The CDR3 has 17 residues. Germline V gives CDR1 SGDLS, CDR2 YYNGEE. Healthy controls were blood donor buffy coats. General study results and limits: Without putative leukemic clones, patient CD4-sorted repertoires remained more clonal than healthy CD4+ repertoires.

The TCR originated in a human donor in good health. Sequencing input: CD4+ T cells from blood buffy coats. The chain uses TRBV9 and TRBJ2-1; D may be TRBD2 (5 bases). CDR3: CASSVGGRAGKYNEQFF. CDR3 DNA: TGTGCCAGCAGCGTAGGAGGGCGGGCAGGTAAGTACAATGAGCAGTTCTTC.